These 30 T cell receptor beta chains were sequenced from one sample in a study of cytomegalovirus exposure and HLA in healthy donors. Only in-frame clones appear in the TCRdb table, and some are missing; sequencing was by immunoSEQ multiplex PCR. The sample lists about 190,000 clones, around 86% occurring once. Sequenced material: PBMCs. These receptors were collected from a woman under 30 in good health and CMV-seronegative.

This sequence joins TRBV7-9 and TRBJ2-5; D is uncertain. The CDR3 is 14 amino acids. V lost 1 base, J lost 1 base, and 7 bases lay in between. Germline V gene sequence: CDR1 SEHNR, CDR2 FQNEAQ (reference sequence). The CDR3 nucleotides are TGTGCCAGCAGCTTAGGGGCAGGCCAAGAGACCCAGTACTTC. Its protein product is CASSLGAGQETQYF.

The rearrangement uses TRBV5-1 and TRBJ1-5, with 8 nucleotides matching TRBD1. The CDR3 has 18 amino acids. Germline CDR1 is SGHRS and CDR2 is YFSETQ. Trimming at V came to 2 bases and at J to 0 bases, leaving 10 bases not matched to a gene. The CDR3 is CASSLGTGVDYSNQPQHF. CDR3 sequence (DNA): TGCGCCAGCAGCTTAGGGACAGGAGTAGATTATAGCAATCAGCCCCAGCATTTT. Variable domain in full (rest from reference TRBV5-1 and TRBJ1-5): KAGVTQTPRYLIKTRGQQVTLSCSPISGHRSVSWYQQTPGQGLQFLFEYFSETQRNKGNFPGRFSGRQFSNSRSEMNVSTLELGDSALYLCASSLGTGVDYSNQPQHFGDGTRLSIL.

The V and J genes are TRBV7-8 and TRBJ1-2, with 8 bases fitting TRBD1. The CDR3 consists of 14 residues. The V gene's germline CDR1 is SGHVS and CDR2 FQNEAQ. J was trimmed by 7 bases and V by 4 bases; bases with no gene match: 8. CDR3 coding DNA: TGTGCCAGCAGCTCCACAGGGGGTTCGGTTGGCTACACCTTC. Its translation is CASSSTGGSVGYTF.

The chain uses TRBV21-1 and TRBJ2-1; the table's D gene call, TRBD1, was not cross checked with the DNA. TRBV21-1 is assigned pseudogene status. The CDR3 length is 15 residues. CDR3 DNA sequence: TGTGCCAGCAGGACTCACATTTGGGACAGCAATGAGCAGTTCTTC. This encodes CASRTHIWDSNEQFF.

This chain uses TRBV19 with TRBJ2-3, with TRBD1 matching over 8 bases. The CDR3 runs to 13 residues. J gave up 6 bases and V 3 bases, and 2 bases lay outside the gene matches. CDR1 and CDR2 (germline): LNHDA, SQIVND (reference sequence). This chain's CDR3 is CASSIRGLDTQYF. In DNA form, the CDR3 reads TGTGCCAGTAGTATCAGGGGGCTGGATACGCAGTATTTT.

This chain uses TRBV7-2 with TRBJ1-2, with 8 positions matching TRBD1. Looked up from germline, CDR1 is SGHTA and CDR2 is FQGNSA. The CDR3 covers 16 residues. V trimming: 4 bases; J trimming: 7 bases; junction bases outside the gene matches: 14. The CDR3 DNA reads TGTGCCAGCAGCTACAGTGTCCAGGACAGGGTGGGTGGCTACACCTTC. Translating gives CASSYSVQDRVGGYTF.

This chain uses TRBV6-5 with TRBJ2-5; perhaps TRBD2 as D (7 bases). This CDR3 comprises 14 residues. V lost 5 bases to trimming and J lost 5 bases, with 15 bases between them. Germline CDR1 reads MNHEY; CDR2 reads SVGAGI. The CDR3 sequence is CASSRGGRRETQYF. CDR3 nucleotide sequence: TGTGCCAGCAGTAGGGGGGGACGTCGGGAGACCCAGTACTTC.

This chain connects TRBV14 to TRBJ2-7; tentatively, D is TRBD1 (5 bases). Trimming took off 1 base at V and 3 bases at J, with 16 bases between the two ends. The CDR3 sequence is 16 residues long. Germline V gene data show CDR1 as SGHDN and CDR2 as FVKESK. CDR3 nucleotide sequence: TGTGCCAGCAGCCAAGGTATTTATGGGGCAGACTACGAGCAGTACTTC. Translating it yields CASSQGIYGADYEQYF.

The CDR3 sequence: CASSQGLGGYTF. The DNA of the CDR3 is TGTGCCAGTAGTCAGGGGCTCGGTGGCTACACCTTC. This chain joins TRBV19 and TRBJ1-2; a possible D gene is TRBD1 (6 bases). Germline lookup yields CDR1 LNHDA and CDR2 SQIVND (reference sequence). V shed 5 bases and J shed 7 bases, with 11 bases lying between them. The CDR3 length is 12 residues.

This clone was seen only a few times. V gene TRBV19 combines with J gene TRBJ1-2, with a weak D call TRBD1 (6 bases). The CDR3 runs to 14 residues. The germline V gene encodes CDR1 LNHDA and CDR2 SQIVND (reference sequence). Trimming removed 3 bases from V and 7 bases from J, with 15 bases in between. CDR3 amino acids: CASSIGGRSRGYTF. The CDR3 DNA is TGTGCCAGTAGTATCGGGGGGCGTTCTCGTGGCTACACCTTC.

This chain joins TRBV14 and TRBJ1-2, with 9 bases matching TRBD1. Germline assignment: CDR1 SGHDN and CDR2 FVKESK. CDR3 length: 15 residues. Unmatched junction bases numbered 5, after V lost 0 bases and J lost 6 bases. CDR3 loop: CASSQERTGVDGYTF. The CDR3 bases are TGTGCCAGCAGCCAAGAACGGACAGGGGTAGATGGCTACACCTTC. Variable domain in full (rest from reference TRBV14 and TRBJ1-2): EAGVTQFPSHSVIEKGQTVTLRCDPISGHDNLYWYRRVMGKEIKFLLHFVKESKQDESGMPNNRFLAERTGGTYSTLKVQPAELEDSGVYFCASSQERTGVDGYTFGSGTRLTVV.

The chain uses TRBV19 and TRBJ1-1, with TRBD1 matching over 7 bases. The CDR3 covers 15 residues. From germline, CDR1 is LNHDA and CDR2 SQIVND (reference sequence). V was clipped by 5 bases and J by 4 bases; unmatched bases: 10. In DNA, the CDR3 is TGTGCCAGTAGTCACCGGGTAGGGGGCGGCACTGAAGCTTTCTTT. It specifies CASSHRVGGGTEAFF.

CDR3 sequence reads: CASSELRGGNEKLFF. In DNA, the CDR3 is TGTGCCAGCAGTGAACTTCGAGGGGGTAATGAAAAACTGTTTTTT. The J gene is TRBJ1-4, the V gene TRBV25-1; tentatively, D is TRBD1 (6 bases). Germline V lookup: CDR1 MGHDK, CDR2 SYGVNS. This CDR3 contains 15 residues. Trimming took off 2 bases at V and 4 bases at J, with 11 bases between the two ends.

The rearrangement links TRBV7-2 to TRBJ2-7, with TRBD1 as a possible D gene (5 bases). The CDR3 spans 16 residues. V was clipped by 0 bases and J by 0 bases, with 12 bases between them. CDR1 and CDR2 (germline): SGHTA, FQGNSA. The DNA of the CDR3 is TGTGCCAGCAGCTTAGCCCCCGACAGTCACTCCTACGAGCAGTACTTC. The encoded protein is CASSLAPDSHSYEQYF.

The count of this clone is one. The rearrangement joins TRBV5-4 to TRBJ1-2; D perhaps matches TRBD1 (5 bases). The CDR3 runs to 15 residues. Germline CDR1 SGHNT, CDR2 YYREEE (reference sequence). The V gene lost 4 bases and the J gene lost 8 bases, with 21 bases spanning the gap. Here the CDR3 DNA reads TGTGCCAGCAGCCCAGGGACTGGGGGGTATGTAGGCTACACCTTC. This translates into CASSPGTGGYVGYTF.

The chain employs TRBV7-2 and TRBJ2-3, with TRBD2 identical over 12 bases. This CDR3 has 15 amino acids. The ends lost 6 bases at V and 4 bases at J; junction bases unmatched: 5. Germline CDR1 reads SGHTA; CDR2 reads FQGNSA. The CDR3 is CASRTSGSVADTQYF. In DNA, the CDR3 is TGTGCCAGCAGGACTAGCGGGAGTGTAGCAGATACGCAGTATTTT. The variable domain in full, with the rest retrieved from reference TRBV7-2 and TRBJ2-3, is GAGVSQSPSNKVTEKGKDVELRCDPISGHTALYWYRQSLGQGLEFLIYFQGNSAPDKSGLPSDRFSAERTGGSVSTLTIQRTQQEDSAVYLCASRTSGSVADTQYFGPGTRLTVL.

The rearrangement joins TRBV29-1 to TRBJ2-7; weak D call: TRBD1 (6 bases). Germline values: CDR1 SQVTM, CDR2 ANQGSEA. V lost 6 bases to trimming and J lost 5 bases, with 14 bases between them. The CDR3 loop spans 12 amino acids. CDR3 coding DNA: TGCAGCGTGGATAGGGGGAGCAACGAGCAGTACTTC. Its protein product is CSVDRGSNEQYF.

The chain links TRBV6-1 to TRBJ2-2, with TRBD1 matching 7 bases. Germline values: CDR1 MNHNS, CDR2 SASEGT. The J segment lost 2 bases and the V segment lost 3 bases, leaving 6 bases of the junction unmatched. There are 16 residues in the CDR3. This CDR3 is CASSDQTGRNTGELFF. The CDR3 nucleotides are TGTGCCAGCAGTGATCAGACAGGGAGAAACACCGGGGAGCTGTTTTTT.

This clone was observed at least ten times. This chain joins TRBV14 and TRBJ1-1; 8 nucleotides line up with TRBD1. Germline CDR1 SGHDN, CDR2 FVKESK. Germline trimming cut 2 bases from V and 5 bases from J; bases unmatched to any gene: 4. CDR3 length equals 14 residues. CDR3 protein: CASSQLRTGTEAFF. The CDR3 DNA sequence: TGTGCCAGCAGCCAACTCCGGACAGGGACTGAAGCTTTCTTT. Based on the CDR3 plus reference TRBV14 and TRBJ1-1, the full variable domain is EAGVTQFPSHSVIEKGQTVTLRCDPISGHDNLYWYRRVMGKEIKFLLHFVKESKQDESGMPNNRFLAERTGGTYSTLKVQPAELEDSGVYFCASSQLRTGTEAFFGQGTRLTVV.

This clone was detected only a few times. V is TRBV27 and J is TRBJ1-1; the D gene is possibly TRBD1 (5 bases). Germline loops: CDR1 MNHEY, CDR2 SMNVEV (reference sequence). The CDR3 extends over 19 amino acids. The ends were cut back, 1 base at V and 0 bases at J, with 21 bases in the middle. DNA for the CDR3: TGTGCCAGCAGTTTATTCTTTCCAGGGAAGGATCAGGTGAACACTGAAGCTTTCTTT. Translating it yields CASSLFFPGKDQVNTEAFF.

The chain carries TRBV29-1 and TRBJ1-1; 7 nucleotides align to TRBD1. V gave up 6 bases and J gave up 2 bases; unmatched junction bases: 9. The germline V gene encodes CDR1 SQVTM and CDR2 ANQGSEA. The CDR3 covers 14 residues. In nucleotides, the CDR3 is TGCAGCGTGAGCGGACAGGCAGCAAACACTGAAGCTTTCTTT. Protein sequence: CSVSGQAANTEAFF.

The V and J genes are TRBV5-1 and TRBJ2-7, with D perhaps matching TRBD2 (7 bases). Trimming removed 0 bases at V and 1 base at J, with 11 bases between. This CDR3 is built from 15 residues. The germline V gene encodes CDR1 SGHRS and CDR2 YFSETQ. CDR3 sequence: CASSLDREGSYEQYF. The CDR3 DNA reads TGCGCCAGCAGCTTGGACAGGGAGGGGTCCTACGAGCAGTACTTC.

This clone was seen just once. The chain is built from TRBV27 and TRBJ1-2; 8 nucleotides align to TRBD1. Losses at the gene ends were 5 bases for V and 9 bases for J; bases not matched to a gene: 5. The CDR3 is made up of 12 amino acids. The V gene's germline CDR1 is MNHEY and CDR2 SMNVEV (reference sequence). CDR3 sequence reads: CASSLTGGSYTF. CDR3 DNA: TGTGCCAGCAGTCTTACAGGGGGGAGCTACACCTTC.

The gene calls are TRBV9 and TRBJ1-3; 8 positions match TRBD1. After removal of 3 bases from V and 0 bases from J, the junction contained 2 bases not matched to a gene. CDR3 length: 15 amino acids. Germline V gene sequence: CDR1 SGDLS, CDR2 YYNGEE. The CDR3: CASSDRGGSGNTIYF. The CDR3 region has the DNA TGTGCCAGCAGCGACAGGGGGGGCTCTGGAAACACCATATATTTT.

The V call is TRBV7-9, the J call TRBJ2-7, with TRBD1 matching over 12 bases. This CDR3 has 17 residues. Germline lookup yields CDR1 SEHNR and CDR2 FQNEAQ (reference sequence). V was pared by 0 bases and J by 3 bases, with 6 bases of the junction left unmatched. The CDR3 reads CASSLAGTGGLFYEQYF. The CDR3, as DNA: TGTGCCAGCAGCTTAGCGGGGACAGGGGGCCTTTTCTACGAGCAGTACTTC.

The chain employs TRBV30 and TRBJ1-1; D is undetermined. There are 15 residues in the CDR3. Trimming removed 4 bases at V and 0 bases at J, with 15 bases between. Germline V gives CDR1 GTSNPN, CDR2 SVGIG (reference sequence). The CDR3 region has the DNA TGTGCCTGGACCCGACAAGCCATCATGAACACTGAAGCTTTCTTT. Protein sequence: CAWTRQAIMNTEAFF.

This chain's CDR3 is CASTEQGTEQYF. CDR3 DNA sequence: TGTGCCAGCACCGAACAGGGGACGGAGCAGTACTTC. The V and J genes are TRBV13 and TRBJ2-7, with 7 bases fitting TRBD1. The trim removed 7 bases at V and 7 bases at J, leaving 7 bases unmatched. From germline, CDR1 is PRHDT and CDR2 FYEKMQ (reference sequence). This CDR3 region has 12 residues.

The chain carries TRBV7-9 and TRBJ1-1, with TRBD1 as a possible D gene (5 bases). Trimming cost V 7 bases and J 4 bases, with 13 bases left between them. This CDR3 contains 13 residues. CDR1 is SEHNR and CDR2 is FQNEAQ in the germline V gene (reference sequence). The DNA of the CDR3 is TGTGCCAGCACCGACAGATGGAGCACTGAAGCTTTCTTT. It encodes CASTDRWSTEAFF.

The genes are TRBV5-1 and TRBJ2-7; 7 positions agree with TRBD1. The CDR3 consists of 15 residues. J was trimmed by 3 bases and V by 5 bases; bases with no gene match: 11. Germline CDR1 reads SGHRS; CDR2 reads YFSETQ. The DNA for the CDR3 is TGCGCCAGCAGTTCCCCCTACAGGGGAAACTACGAGCAGTACTTC. Translating it yields CASSSPYRGNYEQYF.

The J gene is TRBJ2-7, the V gene TRBV6-1, with 12 bases identical to TRBD1. The CDR3 sequence is 15 residues long. In germline, CDR1 is MNHNS, CDR2 SASEGT. The V and J ends lost 5 bases and 5 bases, in that order; junction bases with no gene match: 7. The CDR3 sequence is CASSLAGTGGNEQYF. CDR3 nucleotide sequence: TGTGCCAGCAGTCTGGCCGGGACAGGGGGCAACGAGCAGTACTTC.